These T cell receptor beta chains were read from a single sample in a study of T cell responses to AZD1222 COVID-19 vaccine. Clones were sequenced by immunoSEQ multiplex PCR, and TCRdb holds only the in-frame ones, with some missing. The data hold around 80,000 clones, with about four fifths observed a single time. The sample was peripheral blood, taken 28 days after the second AZD1222 dose. Receptor source: an adult who received the AZD1222 COVID-19 vaccine. The CDR3 runs from the conserved cysteine through the conserved F or W. The D gene is left open where the match is weak. Clone sizes are given selectively: once, few, many, or a class where the clone is expanded.

TRBJ2-2,-,TRBD2,TRBV19,TGTGCCACCACCCGTGGACTAGCGGGAGTGCACACCGGGGAGCTGTTTTTT,CATTRGLAGVHTGELFF
TRBJ2-7,few,-,TRBV14,TGTGCCAGCAGCCAGGGAATCGACGAGCAGTACTTC,CASSQGIDEQYF
TRBJ1-4,-,-,TRBV30,TGTGCCTGGAGTGTTCAGGGGATAGGGGAAAAACTGTTTTTT,CAWSVQGIGEKLFF
TRBJ1-6,-,-,TRBV5-1,TGCGCCAGCAGCTTGGAGAGCGGACGGAATAATTCACCCCTCCACTTT,CASSLESGRNNSPLHF
TRBJ2-7,-,-,TRBV18,TGTGCCAGCTCACCTTCACTCAGCTCCTACGAGCAGTACTTC,CASSPSLSSYEQYF
TRBJ1-6,-,-,TRBV7-2,TGTGCCAGCAGCGCCTCCGGGACATCAAATTCACCCCTCCACTTT,CASSASGTSNSPLHF
TRBJ1-3,-,-,TRBV14,TGTGCCAGCAGCCAAGACAGGGGAAACACCATATATTTT,CASSQDRGNTIYF
TRBJ2-1,-,-,TRBV6-5,TGTGCCAGCAGTTACCAGTCAGGCGGGGATGAGCAGTTCTTC,CASSYQSGGDEQFF
TRBJ2-2,once,TRBD2,TRBV7-2,TGTGCCAGCAGTCGGATGGCTAGCGGGGCTAACACCGGGGAGCTGTTTTTT,CASSRMASGANTGELFF
TRBJ2-1,-,TRBD2,TRBV27,TGTGCCAGCAACTCACTAGCGGGAGGGCTTAACAATGAGCAGTTCTTC,CASNSLAGGLNNEQFF
TRBJ2-2,-,TRBD1,TRBV19,TGTGCCAGTAGTATAACAGGGGGGAGGACCGGGGAGCTGTTTTTT,CASSITGGRTGELFF
TRBJ1-1,-,-,TRBV5-1,TGCGCCAGCAGCTTCACAGGGTCGAACACTGAAGCTTTCTTT,CASSFTGSNTEAFF
TRBJ2-1,-,TRBD2,TRBV28,TGTGCCAGCAGTCCAAGGACGGGGGGGGACAATGAGCAGTTCTTC,CASSPRTGGDNEQFF
TRBJ2-1,-,-,TRBV6-5,TGTGCCAGCAGGCGGAATCGCTCCTACAATGAGCAGTTCTTC,CASRRNRSYNEQFF
TRBJ1-5,-,-,TRBV28,TGTGCCAGCAGCTTACGGGGAGGCAGCAATCAGCCCCAGCATTTT,CASSLRGGSNQPQHF
TRBJ1-1,-,-,TRBV7-9,TGTGCCAGCAGCCCCGGGACAAGGAACACTGAAGCTTTCTTT,CASSPGTRNTEAFF
TRBJ2-3,-,TRBD2,TRBV7-9,TGTGCCAGCAGCCGAGGACTAGCGGGAGACACAGATACGCAGTATTTT,CASSRGLAGDTDTQYF
TRBJ1-6,-,-,TRBV6-1,TGTGCCAGCAGTGAAGTTGGGGGAAATTCACCCCTCCACTTT,CASSEVGGNSPLHF
TRBJ1-2,-,TRBD1,TRBV19,TGTGCCAGTAGGGCGGGACAGGGTCCCTATGGCTACACCTTC,CASRAGQGPYGYTF
TRBJ1-6,-,TRBD1,TRBV6-5,TGTGCCAGCAGTTATCTTCTGGGACAGAATTCACCCCTCCACTTT,CASSYLLGQNSPLHF